A selection of T cell receptor beta chains follows, all from one sample in a study of blood T cell repertoires in COVID-19. This table comes from immunoSEQ multiplex PCR, and its TCRdb copy is limited to in-frame clones, with some not included. The sample includes around 150,000 clones, about 79% of them seen just once. The sequencing input was peripheral blood. The receptors come from a woman between 45 and 60 years old in a cohort sampled during active or convalescent COVID-19. The CDR3 runs from the conserved cysteine through the conserved F or W. The D gene is left open where the match is weak. Only some rows state a clone size, as once, few, many or a class for expanded clones.

d_gene: .
abundance: .
v_gene: TRBV27
j_gene: TRBJ1-1
CDR3nt: TGTGCCAGCAGTTTATCGGGGGGTGGGGTTGGTAGCACTGAAGCTTTCTTT
CDR3aa: CASSLSGGGVGSTEAFF

d_gene: .
abundance: .
v_gene: TRBV7-9
j_gene: TRBJ2-7
CDR3nt: TGTGCCAGCAGCACCACAGGGCTCGAGCAGTACTTC
CDR3aa: CASSTTGLEQYF

d_gene: TRBD2
abundance: .
v_gene: TRBV18
j_gene: TRBJ2-5
CDR3nt: TGTGCCAGCTCACCAAGCGGGGGCCACCAAGAGACCCAGTACTTC
CDR3aa: CASSPSGGHQETQYF

d_gene: .
abundance: .
v_gene: TRBV10-3
j_gene: TRBJ1-1
CDR3nt: TGTGCCATCAGTGAGTCGTCAGGTCACGTTATGAACACTGAAGCTTTCTTT
CDR3aa: CAISESSGHVMNTEAFF

d_gene: TRBD2
abundance: .
v_gene: TRBV3-1/TRBV3-2
j_gene: TRBJ2-3
CDR3nt: TGTGCCAGCAGCCCCCTAGCGGGGGCGAGCACAGATACGCAGTATTTT
CDR3aa: CASSPLAGASTDTQYF

d_gene: TRBD1
abundance: .
v_gene: TRBV7-2
j_gene: TRBJ1-2
CDR3nt: TGTGCCAGCAGCCGTGGATGGGGACAGAACTATGGCTACACCTTC
CDR3aa: CASSRGWGQNYGYTF

d_gene: .
abundance: .
v_gene: TRBV4-1
j_gene: TRBJ1-2
CDR3nt: TGCGCCAGCAGCCAAGAGGCGACAGCTAACTATGGCTACACCTTC
CDR3aa: CASSQEATANYGYTF

d_gene: .
abundance: .
v_gene: TRBV5-1
j_gene: TRBJ1-3
CDR3nt: TGCGCCAGCAGCTTGCGACAGGCTGGCTCTGGAAACACCATATATTTT
CDR3aa: CASSLRQAGSGNTIYF

d_gene: TRBD1
abundance: once
v_gene: TRBV30
j_gene: TRBJ1-5
CDR3nt: TGTGCCTGGAGATTCGGTTCGGGACAGCTATCTGGGCCCCAGCATTTT
CDR3aa: CAWRFGSGQLSGPQHF

d_gene: TRBD1
abundance: .
v_gene: TRBV5-1
j_gene: TRBJ1-1
CDR3nt: TGCGCCAGCAGCTTGCAGGGACAGTCGAACACTGAAGCTTTCTTT
CDR3aa: CASSLQGQSNTEAFF

d_gene: TRBD2
abundance: .
v_gene: TRBV6-5
j_gene: TRBJ2-7
CDR3nt: TGTGCCAGCAGTCCGGGACTACAAGTCTACGAGCAGTACTTC
CDR3aa: CASSPGLQVYEQYF

d_gene: .
abundance: .
v_gene: TRBV3-1/TRBV3-2
j_gene: TRBJ2-3
CDR3nt: TGTGCCAGCAGCCCTGGGGCCAGCACAGATACGCAGTATTTT
CDR3aa: CASSPGASTDTQYF

d_gene: .
abundance: .
v_gene: TRBV7-9
j_gene: TRBJ2-1
CDR3nt: TGTGCCTGCCGGTCGATCACTCGAACCTACAATGAGCAGTTCTTC
CDR3aa: CACRSITRTYNEQFF

d_gene: .
abundance: .
v_gene: TRBV14
j_gene: TRBJ1-1
CDR3nt: TGTGCCAGCAGCCAAGGAAGGGAGGGAAAGGGAACTGAAGCTTTCTTT
CDR3aa: CASSQGREGKGTEAFF

d_gene: TRBD1
abundance: few
v_gene: TRBV18
j_gene: TRBJ1-2
CDR3nt: TGTGCCAGCTCACCTCGACAGGGTTTCGACTATGGCTACACCTTC
CDR3aa: CASSPRQGFDYGYTF

d_gene: .
abundance: .
v_gene: TRBV7-3
j_gene: TRBJ2-5
CDR3nt: TGTGCCAGCAGCCTTGGGCCCCAAGAGACCCAGTACTTC
CDR3aa: CASSLGPQETQYF

d_gene: .
abundance: once
v_gene: TRBV21-1
j_gene: TRBJ1-1
CDR3nt: TGTGCCAGCAGCATAAATTTGAGGACAGCCGAAGCTTTCTTT
CDR3aa: CASSINLRTAEAFF

d_gene: TRBD1
abundance: .
v_gene: TRBV9
j_gene: TRBJ1-1
CDR3nt: TGTGCCAGCAGCTTGGACAGGGGCGGCACTGAAGCTTTCTTT
CDR3aa: CASSLDRGGTEAFF

d_gene: TRBD1
abundance: .
v_gene: TRBV10-3
j_gene: TRBJ2-3
CDR3nt: TGTGCCATCAGTGAGGCCCGGGACAGTGATACGCAGTATTTT
CDR3aa: CAISEARDSDTQYF

d_gene: TRBD2
abundance: .
v_gene: TRBV10-3
j_gene: TRBJ2-1
CDR3nt: TGTGCCATCAGCATAACTAGCGGGGGGTTAACAAGCTCCTACAATGAGCAGTTCTTC
CDR3aa: CAISITSGGLTSSYNEQFF

d_gene: .
abundance: .
v_gene: TRBV19
j_gene: TRBJ1-1
CDR3nt: TGTGCCAGTAGCACCACTATGGGGGGGGCTTTCTTT
CDR3aa: CASSTTMGGAFF

d_gene: .
abundance: .
v_gene: TRBV7-2
j_gene: TRBJ2-5
CDR3nt: TGTGCCAGCAGCCAAAATCCCCAGCGGCCCTCCCAAGAGACCCAGTACTTC
CDR3aa: CASSQNPQRPSQETQYF

d_gene: .
abundance: .
v_gene: TRBV6-2/TRBV6-3
j_gene: TRBJ2-7
CDR3nt: TGTGCCAGCAGCGGTAATGCGGGAAGGGCCCTCGAGCAGTACTTC
CDR3aa: CASSGNAGRALEQYF